This T cell receptor (beta chain) comes out of a study of shared clonotypes between healthy human individuals. This clone was recorded a few times. The CDR3 consists of 12 residues. CDR1 is SEHNR, CDR2 FQNEAQ, per germline (reference sequence). J gave up 16 bases and V 4 bases, and 8 bases lay outside the gene matches. Under the authors' procedure: Sequence data from immunoSEQ were junction-only and lacked quality scores; consequently, filtering differed. Here immunoSEQ multiplex PCR was the method, and the copy in TCRdb shows in-frame clones only, minus some. D and trimming come from the DNA, and the V and J calls and clone size come from that table. Found here are millions of clones, under 95% of them singletons; the top ten hold roughly 1.7%. Cells designated naive CD8 were CD45RO-negative and were positively selected for CCR7, with terminally differentiated effector memory CD45RA+ cells excluded. Adult Caucasians living in Nashville, Tennessee made up all of the donors.

Material for sequencing was naive CD8+ T cells from PBMCs. This receptor was taken from a young man in good health. Some clones in this sample may be carry-over from other donors' samples. This rearrangement joins TRBV7-9 to TRBJ1-4, with 8 bases lining up with TRBD1. DNA of the CDR3: TGTGCCAGCAGCTCCATTCCGGACAGGGCGTTTTTT. Translation gives CASSSIPDRAFF.